This entry is about one T cell receptor beta chain. Its antigen specificity is not known. Base quality data are lacking; no much larger clone is found one base away. Deletion took 11 bases off V and 10 bases off J, with a span of 15 bases between the germline ends. The CDR1 and CDR2 encoded by the germline V gene (reference sequence) are SEHNR and FQNEAQ. The CDR3 runs 11 amino acids, cysteine and phenylalanine included. Only the CDR3 DNA stays, 33 bases, in frame from base 1. The data stem from a study of T cells after yellow fever vaccination (dated by TCRdb to about 2019). Turning to the overall study: Libraries from fractions with low cell numbers were prepared with the SMART-Seq v4 Ultra Low Input RNA kit. To follow T-cell clones before and after primary and booster YFV17D yellow fever vaccination, bulk TCR alpha and beta repertoires were sequenced over time. The cohort comprised two healthy male donors, one aged 18 to 29 and one aged 30 to 40 years. Blood was collected at multiple timepoints before and after primary and secondary immunization, and bulk PBMC replicates and cell subsets were isolated.

Interpreted using the paper, the treatment or condition label stands for: live attenuated yellow fever vaccine strain. At each blood-draw timepoint, two biological replicates of bulk PBMCs were collected. A standard Ficoll-Paque protocol was used to isolate PBMCs from peripheral blood. RNA was extracted with TriZol from bulk PBMCs, CD4 and CD8 fractions, and dextramer-positive and dextramer-negative fractions. TCR cDNA was synthesized by 5'RACE template switching, through which a universal primer site and unique molecular identifiers were introduced. Priming for cDNA synthesis came from both the TCR alpha and TCR beta constant segments. Library amplification used two PCR steps, and the second PCR step added sample barcodes and sequencing adapters. Sequencing of the libraries was done on either Illumina HiSeq 2500 (2x100 bp) or NovaSeq (2x150 bp). On the authors' methods: Reads were demultiplexed and collapsed into UMI consensus sequences with MIGEC, and V(D)J alignment was performed with MiXCR. Clonotypes responding to the vaccine were identified with edgeR on replicate PBMC samples, with the criteria of FDR below 0.01 and a log2 fold change above 5 up to day 15. Bulk clonotypes were assigned CD4 or CD8 identity according to which sequenced CD4 or CD8 repertoire held them at higher abundance. TCRdb reanalyzed the raw reads on its own, using fastp at Q25 for trimming and MiXCR for clone calling, and kept in-frame beta chains. Rows merge per CDR3 protein into single entries with the most common DNA and genes. The V and J calls were determined by TCRdb, not by the authors. The sample table shows nearly 550,000 distinct CDR3 sequences, and over 15% are seen once. Jointly, the top ten make up roughly an eighth of the sample.

Overall results and qualifications from the work: A small fraction of clonotypes appeared in both the CD4 and CD8 compartments, likely as a result of convergent recombination. Computational filtering was needed because FACS-sorted repertoires could contain abundant contaminating clonotypes from the bulk population. Because only two donors were included in the study, the extent to which the findings can be generalized is limited. Compared with the primary T-cell response, the secondary T-cell response was faster but weaker, reaching its peak on day 5 rather than on day 15. Most clones expanded after primary vaccination were re-detected after the booster (approximately 95% of CD4 and around 88% of CD8), suggesting broad memory maintenance.

Material: PBMCs, obtained 15 days after the yellow fever booster vaccination. The clonotype originates from a man aged 30 to 39 who received the YFV17D yellow fever vaccine. This sequence uses TRBV7-9 and TRBJ2-1; the D gene remains uncertain. The DNA sequence reads TGTGCCGCCTCCTGGAGTTACGAGCAGTTCTTC. Its coded protein is CAASWSYEQFF.